This TCR beta chain was sequenced for a study of control samples from healthy donors and cancer patients. Deletions cut 3 bases from V and 4 bases from J, with 10 bases between. This CDR3 is built from 14 residues. The germline V gene has CDR1 LNHDA and CDR2 SQIVND (reference sequence). Method: immunoSEQ multiplex PCR; TCRdb's copy keeps in-frame clones and lacks some. The table includes about 120,000 clones, 88% detected once. This TCR came from a woman in her 70s in good health. The chain recombines TRBV19 with TRBJ1-5; weak D call: TRBD1 (6 bases). The sequenced material came from blood. DNA for the CDR3: TGTGCCAGTAGTATGGGACAACCGAATCAGCCCCAGCATTTT. Translated, it gives CASSMGQPNQPQHF.